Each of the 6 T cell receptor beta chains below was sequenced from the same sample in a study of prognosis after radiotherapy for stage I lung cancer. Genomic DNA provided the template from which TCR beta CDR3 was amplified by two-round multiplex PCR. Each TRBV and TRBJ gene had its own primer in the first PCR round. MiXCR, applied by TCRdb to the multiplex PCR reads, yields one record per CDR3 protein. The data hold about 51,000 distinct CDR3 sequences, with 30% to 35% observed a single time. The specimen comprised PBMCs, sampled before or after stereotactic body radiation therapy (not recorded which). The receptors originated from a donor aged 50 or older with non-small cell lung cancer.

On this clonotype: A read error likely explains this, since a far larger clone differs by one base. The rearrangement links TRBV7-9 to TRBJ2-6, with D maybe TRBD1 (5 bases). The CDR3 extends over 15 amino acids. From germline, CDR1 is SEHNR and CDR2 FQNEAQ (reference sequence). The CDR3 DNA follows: TGTGCCAGCAGCTTCCGGTTCTCTGGGGCCAACTTCCTGACTTTC. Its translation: CASSFRFSGANFLTF.

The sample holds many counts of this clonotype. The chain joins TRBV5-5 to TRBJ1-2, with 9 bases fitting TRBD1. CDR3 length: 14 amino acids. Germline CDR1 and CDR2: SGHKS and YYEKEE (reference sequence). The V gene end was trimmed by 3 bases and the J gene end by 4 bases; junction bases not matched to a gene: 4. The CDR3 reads CASSSTGGSYGYTF. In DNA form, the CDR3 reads TGTGCCAGCAGCTCCACAGGGGGCAGCTATGGCTACACCTTC.

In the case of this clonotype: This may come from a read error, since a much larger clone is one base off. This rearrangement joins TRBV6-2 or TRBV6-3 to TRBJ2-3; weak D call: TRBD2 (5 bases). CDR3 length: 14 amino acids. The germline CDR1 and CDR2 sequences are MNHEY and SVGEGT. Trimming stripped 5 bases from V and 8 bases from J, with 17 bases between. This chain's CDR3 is CASSRRGVAATQYF. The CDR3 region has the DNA TGTGCCAGCAGTCGACGGGGAGTCGCGGCTACGCAGTATTTT.

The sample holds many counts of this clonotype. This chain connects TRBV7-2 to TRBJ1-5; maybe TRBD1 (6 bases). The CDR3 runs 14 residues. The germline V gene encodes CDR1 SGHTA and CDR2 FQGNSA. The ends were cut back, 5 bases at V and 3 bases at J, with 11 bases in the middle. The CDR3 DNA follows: TGTGCCAGCAGCCAGGACAGATCCAATCAGCCCCAGCATTTT. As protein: CASSQDRSNQPQHF.

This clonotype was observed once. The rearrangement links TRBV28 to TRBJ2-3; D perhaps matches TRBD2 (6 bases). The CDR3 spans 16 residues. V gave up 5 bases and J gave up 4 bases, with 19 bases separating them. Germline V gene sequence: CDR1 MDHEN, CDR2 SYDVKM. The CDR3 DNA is TGTGCCAGCAGTGAAACTCTAGAGGGACTCGCAGATACGCAGTATTTT. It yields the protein CASSETLEGLADTQYF.

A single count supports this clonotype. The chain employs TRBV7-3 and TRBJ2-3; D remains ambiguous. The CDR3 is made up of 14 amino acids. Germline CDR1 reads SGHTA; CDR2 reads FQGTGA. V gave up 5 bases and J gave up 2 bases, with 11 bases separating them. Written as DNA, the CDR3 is TGTGCCAGCAGCCCAGACCAGAACACAGATACGCAGTATTTT. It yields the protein CASSPDQNTDTQYF.